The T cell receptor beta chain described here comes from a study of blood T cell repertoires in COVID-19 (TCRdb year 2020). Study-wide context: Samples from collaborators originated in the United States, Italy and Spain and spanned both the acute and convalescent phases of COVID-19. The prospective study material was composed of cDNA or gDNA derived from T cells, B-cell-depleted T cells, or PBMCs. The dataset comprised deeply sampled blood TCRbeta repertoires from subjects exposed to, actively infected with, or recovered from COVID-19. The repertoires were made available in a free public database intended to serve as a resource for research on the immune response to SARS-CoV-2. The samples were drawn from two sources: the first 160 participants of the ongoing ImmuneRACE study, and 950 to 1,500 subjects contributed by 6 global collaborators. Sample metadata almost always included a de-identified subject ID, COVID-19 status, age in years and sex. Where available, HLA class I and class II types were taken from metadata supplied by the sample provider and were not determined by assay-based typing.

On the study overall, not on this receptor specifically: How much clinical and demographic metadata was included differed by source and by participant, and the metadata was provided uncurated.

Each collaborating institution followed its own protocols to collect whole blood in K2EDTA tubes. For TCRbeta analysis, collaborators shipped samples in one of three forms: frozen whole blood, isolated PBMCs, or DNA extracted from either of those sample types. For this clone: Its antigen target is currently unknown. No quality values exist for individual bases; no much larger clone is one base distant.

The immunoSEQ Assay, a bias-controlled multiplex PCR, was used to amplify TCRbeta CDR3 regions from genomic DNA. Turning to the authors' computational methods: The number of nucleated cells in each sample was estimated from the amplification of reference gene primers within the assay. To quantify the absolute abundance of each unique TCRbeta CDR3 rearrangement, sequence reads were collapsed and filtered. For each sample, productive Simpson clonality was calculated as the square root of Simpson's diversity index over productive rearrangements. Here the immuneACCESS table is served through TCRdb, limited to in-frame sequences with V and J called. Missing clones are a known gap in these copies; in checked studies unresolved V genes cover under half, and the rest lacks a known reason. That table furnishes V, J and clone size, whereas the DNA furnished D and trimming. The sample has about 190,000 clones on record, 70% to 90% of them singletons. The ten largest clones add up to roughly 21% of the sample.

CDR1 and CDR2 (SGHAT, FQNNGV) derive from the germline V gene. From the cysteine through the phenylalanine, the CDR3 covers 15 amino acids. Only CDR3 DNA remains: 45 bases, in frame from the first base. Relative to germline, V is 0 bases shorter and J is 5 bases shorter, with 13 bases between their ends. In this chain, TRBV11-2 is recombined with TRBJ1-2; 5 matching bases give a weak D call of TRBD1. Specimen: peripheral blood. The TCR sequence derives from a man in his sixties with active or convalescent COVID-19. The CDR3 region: CASSLDMTATYGYTF. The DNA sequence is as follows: TGTGCCAGCAGCTTAGATATGACAGCGACATATGGCTACACCTTC. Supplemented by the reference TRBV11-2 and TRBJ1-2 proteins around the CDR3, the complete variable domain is EAGVAQSPRYKIIEKRQSVAFWCNPISGHATLYWYQQILGQGPKLLIQFQNNGVVDDSQLPKDRFSAERLKGVDSTLKIQPAKLEDSAVYLCASSLDMTATYGYTFGSGTRLTVV.